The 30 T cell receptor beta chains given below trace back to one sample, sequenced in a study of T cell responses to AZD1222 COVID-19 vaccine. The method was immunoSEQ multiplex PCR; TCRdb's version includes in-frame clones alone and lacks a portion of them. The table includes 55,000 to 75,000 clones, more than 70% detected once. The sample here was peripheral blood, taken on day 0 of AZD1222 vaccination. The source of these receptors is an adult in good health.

The chain's CDR3 is CSVEGGPGTPELIEQFF. The CDR3 nucleotides read TGCAGCGTTGAAGGGGGGCCCGGGACACCGGAATTAATAGAGCAGTTCTTC. The chain uses TRBV29-1 and TRBJ2-1, with D perhaps TRBD1 (6 bases). This CDR3 is 17 amino acids long. The germline V gene encodes CDR1 SQVTM and CDR2 ANQGSEA. The ends were cut back, 1 base at V and 10 bases at J, with 26 bases in the middle.

The CDR3 loop reads CATSRKTGSGNTIYF. Written as DNA, the CDR3 is TGTGCCACCAGCCGGAAGACAGGGTCTGGAAACACCATATATTTT. The chain recombines TRBV15 with TRBJ1-3; the match to TRBD1 covers 7 bases. Germline values: CDR1 LNHNV, CDR2 YYDKDF (reference sequence). Trimming took 5 bases from V and 1 from J; bases not matched to a gene: 5. The CDR3 consists of 15 residues.

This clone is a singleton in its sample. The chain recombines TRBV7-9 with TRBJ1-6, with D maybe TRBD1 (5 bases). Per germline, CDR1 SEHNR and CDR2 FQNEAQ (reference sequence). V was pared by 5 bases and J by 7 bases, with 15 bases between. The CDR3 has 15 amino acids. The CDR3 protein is CASSTIGTDNSPLHF. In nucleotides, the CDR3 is TGTGCCAGCAGCACTATCGGGACGGACAATTCACCCCTCCACTTT. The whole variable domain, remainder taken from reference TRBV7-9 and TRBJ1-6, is DTGVSQNPRHKITKRGQNVTFRCDPISEHNRLYWYRQTLGQGPEFLTYFQNEAQLEKSRLLSDRFSAERPKGSFSTLEIQRTEQGDSAMYLCASSTIGTDNSPLHFGNGTRLTVT.

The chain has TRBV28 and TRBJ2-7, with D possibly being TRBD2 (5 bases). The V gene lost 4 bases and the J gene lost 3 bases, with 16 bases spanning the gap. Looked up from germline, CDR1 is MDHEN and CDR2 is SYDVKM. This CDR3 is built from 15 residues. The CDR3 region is CASSSPARALYEQYF. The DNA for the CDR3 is TGTGCCAGCAGTTCCCCAGCGCGGGCTCTCTACGAGCAGTACTTC.

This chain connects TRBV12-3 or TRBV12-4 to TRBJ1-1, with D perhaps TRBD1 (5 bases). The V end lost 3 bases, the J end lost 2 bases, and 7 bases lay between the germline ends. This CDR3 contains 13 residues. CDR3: CASSFGGNTEAFF. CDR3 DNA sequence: TGTGCCAGCAGTTTCGGGGGAAACACTGAAGCTTTCTTT.

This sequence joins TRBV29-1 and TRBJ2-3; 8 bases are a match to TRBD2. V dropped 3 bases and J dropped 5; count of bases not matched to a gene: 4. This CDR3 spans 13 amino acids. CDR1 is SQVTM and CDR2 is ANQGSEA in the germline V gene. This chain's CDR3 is CSVEVTSVDTQYF. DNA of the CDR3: TGCAGCGTTGAGGTGACTAGCGTAGATACGCAGTATTTT.

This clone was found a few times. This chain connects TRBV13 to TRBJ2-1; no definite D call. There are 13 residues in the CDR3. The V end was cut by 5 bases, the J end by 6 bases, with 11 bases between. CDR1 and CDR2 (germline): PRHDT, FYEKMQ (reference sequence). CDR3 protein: CASSRNSRNEQFF. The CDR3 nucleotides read TGTGCCAGCAGCCGAAACAGTCGCAATGAGCAGTTCTTC.

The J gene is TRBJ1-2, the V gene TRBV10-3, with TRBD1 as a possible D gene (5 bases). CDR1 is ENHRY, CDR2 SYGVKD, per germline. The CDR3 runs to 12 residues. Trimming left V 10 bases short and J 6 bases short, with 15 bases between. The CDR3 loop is CANFGGAHGYTF. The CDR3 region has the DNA TGTGCCAACTTCGGCGGGGCGCATGGCTACACCTTC.

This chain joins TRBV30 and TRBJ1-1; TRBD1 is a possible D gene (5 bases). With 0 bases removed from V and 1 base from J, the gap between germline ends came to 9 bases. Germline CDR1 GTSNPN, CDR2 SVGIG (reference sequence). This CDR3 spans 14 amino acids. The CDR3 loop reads CAWSVGGENTEAFF. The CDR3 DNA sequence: TGTGCCTGGAGTGTAGGAGGGGAGAACACTGAAGCTTTCTTT.

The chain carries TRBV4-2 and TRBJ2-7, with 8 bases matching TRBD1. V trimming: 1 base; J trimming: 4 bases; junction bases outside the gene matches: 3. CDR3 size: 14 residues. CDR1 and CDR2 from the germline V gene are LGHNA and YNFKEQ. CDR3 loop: CASSQGGDRYEQYF. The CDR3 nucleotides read TGTGCCAGCAGCCAAGGAGGGGACAGGTACGAGCAGTACTTC.

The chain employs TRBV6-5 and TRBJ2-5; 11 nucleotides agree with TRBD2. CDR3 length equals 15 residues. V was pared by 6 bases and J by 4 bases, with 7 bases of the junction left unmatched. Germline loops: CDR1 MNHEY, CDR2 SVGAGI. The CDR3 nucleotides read TGTGCCAGCAGGGTGACTAGCGGGATTGCAGAGACCCAGTACTTC. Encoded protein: CASRVTSGIAETQYF.

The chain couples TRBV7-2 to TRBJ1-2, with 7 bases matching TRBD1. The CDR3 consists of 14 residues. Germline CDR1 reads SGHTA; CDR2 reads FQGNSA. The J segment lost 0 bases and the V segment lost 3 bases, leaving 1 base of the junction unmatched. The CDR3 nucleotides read TGTGCCAGCAGCTTGACAGGGTCTAACTATGGCTACACCTTC. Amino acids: CASSLTGSNYGYTF. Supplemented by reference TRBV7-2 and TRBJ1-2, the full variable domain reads GAGVSQSPSNKVTEKGKDVELRCDPISGHTALYWYRQSLGQGLEFLIYFQGNSAPDKSGLPSDRFSAERTGGSVSTLTIQRTQQEDSAVYLCASSLTGSNYGYTFGSGTRLTVV.

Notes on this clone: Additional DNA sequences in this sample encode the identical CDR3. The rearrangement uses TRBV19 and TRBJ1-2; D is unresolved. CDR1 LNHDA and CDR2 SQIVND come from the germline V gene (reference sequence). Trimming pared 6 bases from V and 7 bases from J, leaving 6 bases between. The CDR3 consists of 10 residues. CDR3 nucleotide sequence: TGTGCCAGTAGCGACATTGGCTACACCTTC. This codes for CASSDIGYTF.

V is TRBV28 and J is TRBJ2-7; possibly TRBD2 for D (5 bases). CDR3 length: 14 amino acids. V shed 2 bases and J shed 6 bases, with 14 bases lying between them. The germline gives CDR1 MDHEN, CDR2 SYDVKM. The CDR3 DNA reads TGTGCCAGCAGTTTAAGAGGGAGCCTTCTCGAGCAGTACTTC. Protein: CASSLRGSLLEQYF. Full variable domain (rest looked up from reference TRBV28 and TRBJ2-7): DVKVTQSSRYLVKRTGEKVFLECVQDMDHENMFWYRQDPGLGLRLIYFSYDVKMKEKGDIPEGYSVSREKKERFSLILESASTNQTSMYLCASSLRGSLLEQYFGPGTRLTVT.

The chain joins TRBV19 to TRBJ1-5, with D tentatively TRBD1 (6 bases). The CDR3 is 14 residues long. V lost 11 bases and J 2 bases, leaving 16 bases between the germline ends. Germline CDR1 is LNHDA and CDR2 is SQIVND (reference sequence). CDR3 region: CACHDRFGNQPQHF. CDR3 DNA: TGTGCCTGCCATGACAGGTTTGGCAATCAGCCCCAGCATTTT.

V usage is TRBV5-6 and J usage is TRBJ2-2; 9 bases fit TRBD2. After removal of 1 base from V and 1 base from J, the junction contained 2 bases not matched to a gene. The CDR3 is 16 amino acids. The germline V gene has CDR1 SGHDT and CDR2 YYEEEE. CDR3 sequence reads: CASSLRAGGNTGELFF. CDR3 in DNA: TGTGCCAGCAGCTTGCGAGCGGGAGGGAACACCGGGGAGCTGTTTTTT.

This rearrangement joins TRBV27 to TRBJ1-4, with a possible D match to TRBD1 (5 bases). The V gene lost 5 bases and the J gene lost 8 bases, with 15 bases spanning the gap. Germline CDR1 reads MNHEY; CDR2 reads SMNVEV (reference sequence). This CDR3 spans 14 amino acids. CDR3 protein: CASSPRGFREKLFF. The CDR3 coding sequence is TGTGCCAGCAGTCCGCGGGGGTTCAGAGAAAAACTGTTTTTT.

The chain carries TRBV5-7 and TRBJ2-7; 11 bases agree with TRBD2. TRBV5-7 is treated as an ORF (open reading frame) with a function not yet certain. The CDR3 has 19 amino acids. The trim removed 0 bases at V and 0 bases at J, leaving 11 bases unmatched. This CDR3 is CASSLVIGLAGQSSYEQYF. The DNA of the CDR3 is TGTGCCAGCAGCTTGGTTATCGGACTAGCGGGCCAAAGCTCCTACGAGCAGTACTTC.

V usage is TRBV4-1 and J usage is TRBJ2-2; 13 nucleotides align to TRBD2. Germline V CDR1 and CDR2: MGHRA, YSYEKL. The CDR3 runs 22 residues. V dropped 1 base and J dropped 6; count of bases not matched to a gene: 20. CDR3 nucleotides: TGCGCCAGCAGCCAAGTGGGTAGGGGAAAAGGACTAGCGGGAGACCTTCCCGGGGAGCTGTTTTTT. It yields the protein CASSQVGRGKGLAGDLPGELFF.

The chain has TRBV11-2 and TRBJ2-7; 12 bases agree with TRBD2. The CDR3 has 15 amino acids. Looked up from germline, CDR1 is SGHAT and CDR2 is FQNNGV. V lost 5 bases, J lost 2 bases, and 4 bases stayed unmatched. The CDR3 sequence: CASSRLAGDTYEQYF. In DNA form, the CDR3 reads TGTGCCAGCAGCAGACTAGCGGGAGATACCTACGAGCAGTACTTC.

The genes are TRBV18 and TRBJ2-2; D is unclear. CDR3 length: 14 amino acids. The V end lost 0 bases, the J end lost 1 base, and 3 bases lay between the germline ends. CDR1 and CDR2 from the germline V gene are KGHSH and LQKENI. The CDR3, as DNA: TGTGCCAGCTCACCACCGGTGAACACCGGGGAGCTGTTTTTT. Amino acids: CASSPPVNTGELFF.

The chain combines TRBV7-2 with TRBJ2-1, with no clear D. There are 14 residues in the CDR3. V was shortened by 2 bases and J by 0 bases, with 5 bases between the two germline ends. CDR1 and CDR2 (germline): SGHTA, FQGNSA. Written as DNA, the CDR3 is TGTGCCAGCAGCTTATTGAGCTCCTACAATGAGCAGTTCTTC. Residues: CASSLLSSYNEQFF.

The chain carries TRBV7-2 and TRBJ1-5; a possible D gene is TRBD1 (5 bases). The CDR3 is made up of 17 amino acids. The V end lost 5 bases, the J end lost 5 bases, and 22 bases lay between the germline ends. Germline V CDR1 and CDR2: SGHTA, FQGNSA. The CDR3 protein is CASSLQPGRLGDQPQHF. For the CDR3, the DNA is TGTGCCAGCAGCCTACAGCCTGGCCGATTAGGGGATCAGCCCCAGCATTTT.

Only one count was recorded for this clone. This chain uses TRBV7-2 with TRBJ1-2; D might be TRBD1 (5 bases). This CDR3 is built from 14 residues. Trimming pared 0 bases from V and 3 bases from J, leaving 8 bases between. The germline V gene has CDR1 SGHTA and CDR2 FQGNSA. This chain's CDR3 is CASSLAVTDYGYTF. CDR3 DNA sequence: TGTGCCAGCAGCTTAGCGGTGACAGACTATGGCTACACCTTC. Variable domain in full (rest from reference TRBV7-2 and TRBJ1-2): GAGVSQSPSNKVTEKGKDVELRCDPISGHTALYWYRQSLGQGLEFLIYFQGNSAPDKSGLPSDRFSAERTGGSVSTLTIQRTQQEDSAVYLCASSLAVTDYGYTFGSGTRLTVV.

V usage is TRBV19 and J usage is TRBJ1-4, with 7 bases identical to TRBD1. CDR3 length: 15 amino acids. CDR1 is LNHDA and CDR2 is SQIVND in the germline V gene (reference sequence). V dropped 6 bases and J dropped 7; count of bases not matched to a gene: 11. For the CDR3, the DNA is TGTGCCAGTAGGGCAGGGGGAGGCCCATTTGAAAAACTGTTTTTT. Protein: CASRAGGGPFEKLFF.

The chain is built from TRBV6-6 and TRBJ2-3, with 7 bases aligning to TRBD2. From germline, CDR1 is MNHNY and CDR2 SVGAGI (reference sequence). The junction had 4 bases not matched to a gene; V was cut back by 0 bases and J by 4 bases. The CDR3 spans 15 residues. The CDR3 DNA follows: TGTGCCAGCAGTTACTCAACTAGCGAAGCAGATACGCAGTATTTT. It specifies CASSYSTSEADTQYF.

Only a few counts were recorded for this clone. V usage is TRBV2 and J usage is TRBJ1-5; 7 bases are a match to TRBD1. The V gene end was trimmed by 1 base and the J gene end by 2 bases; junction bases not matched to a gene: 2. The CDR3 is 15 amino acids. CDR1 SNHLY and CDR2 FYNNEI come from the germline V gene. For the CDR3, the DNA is TGTGCCAGCAGTGAAGAAGGGACAGGCAATCAGCCCCAGCATTTT. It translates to CASSEEGTGNQPQHF.

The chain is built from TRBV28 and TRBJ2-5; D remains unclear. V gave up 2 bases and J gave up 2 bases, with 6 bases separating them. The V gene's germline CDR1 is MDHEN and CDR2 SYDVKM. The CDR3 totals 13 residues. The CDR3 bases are TGTGCCAGCAGTTTAGGGGTTCAAGAGACCCAGTACTTC. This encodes CASSLGVQETQYF.

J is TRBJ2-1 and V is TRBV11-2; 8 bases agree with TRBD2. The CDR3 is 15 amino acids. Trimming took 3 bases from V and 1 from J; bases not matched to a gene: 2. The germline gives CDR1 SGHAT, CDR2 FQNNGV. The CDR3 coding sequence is TGTGCCAGCAGCTTCAGCGGGAGTTCCTACAATGAGCAGTTCTTC. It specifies CASSFSGSSYNEQFF.

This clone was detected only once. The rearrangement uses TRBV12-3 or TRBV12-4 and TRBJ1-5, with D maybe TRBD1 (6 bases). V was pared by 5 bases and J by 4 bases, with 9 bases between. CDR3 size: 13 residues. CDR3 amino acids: CASSPGVNQPQHF. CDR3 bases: TGTGCCAGCAGTCCAGGGGTGAATCAGCCCCAGCATTTT.